A selection of T cell receptor beta chains follows, all from one sample in a study of T cells after posttransplantation cyclophosphamide. Clones were sequenced by immunoSEQ multiplex PCR, and TCRdb holds only the in-frame ones, with some missing. The repertoire has over 7,500 clones, approximately 88% of them found once; the top ten carry 26%. Material: PBMCs, obtained after an allogeneic stem cell transplant with a calcineurin inhibitor and methotrexate. The source of these receptors is a male patient aged 25-45 years who received an allogeneic stem cell transplant from an unrelated donor, was CMV-positive, and had no GVHD. The graft donor may be the source of some T cells. Each CDR3 is given with its conserved first and last residue. Each record gives: V gene, D gene, clone size, J gene, CDR3 protein, CDR3 DNA. The D gene is left open where the match is weak. For some rows the clone size is stated as once, few or many, or as a class when expanded; others skip it.

>TRBV4-3|NA|NA|TRBJ1-3
CASSQEGGSGNTIYF
TGCGCCAGCAGCCAAGAGGGGGGCTCTGGAAACACCATATATTTT
>TRBV28|TRBD1|few|TRBJ2-7
CASSLGTVAPNEQYF
TGTGCCAGCAGTTTAGGGACAGTCGCCCCAAACGAGCAGTACTTC
>TRBV6-5|TRBD1|large|TRBJ1-1
CASSYNPGGPYTEAFF
TGTGCCAGCAGTTATAACCCAGGGGGCCCCTACACTGAAGCTTTCTTT
>TRBV27|TRBD2|once|TRBJ2-7
CASSRPAGYEQYF
TGTGCCAGCAGCAGGCCAGCGGGATACGAGCAGTACTTC
>TRBV19|TRBD1|NA|TRBJ1-2
CASSTGTGFYSNYGYTF
TGTGCCAGTAGTACCGGGACAGGGTTTTATTCTAACTATGGCTACACCTTC
>TRBV11-3|TRBD2|NA|TRBJ2-2
CASSPRHSGNAGELFF
TGTGCCAGCAGCCCCAGGCATAGCGGGAACGCCGGGGAGCTGTTTTTT
>TRBV7-2|TRBD2|NA|TRBJ2-2
CASSLPGTRNTGELFF
TGTGCCAGCAGTCTCCCGGGGACTAGGAACACCGGGGAGCTGTTTTTT
>TRBV27|TRBD2|NA|TRBJ2-1
CASSEFGLAGVDEQFF
TGTGCCAGCAGTGAATTCGGACTAGCGGGAGTGGATGAGCAGTTCTTC
>TRBV7-2|NA|NA|TRBJ1-2
CASSPSPGWGYGYTF
TGTGCCAGCAGCCCTAGTCCAGGGTGGGGCTATGGCTACACCTTC
>TRBV4-1|TRBD1|once|TRBJ2-7
CASSQGQGPSYEQYF
TGCGCCAGCAGCCAAGGACAGGGCCCCTCCTACGAGCAGTACTTC
>TRBV5-1|NA|NA|TRBJ2-5
CASSSYPGYQETQYF
TGCGCCAGCAGCTCTTACCCAGGTTACCAAGAGACCCAGTACTTC
>TRBV5-5|NA|NA|TRBJ1-5
CASSQDLRGGNQPQHF
TGCGCCAGCAGCCAAGATCTCAGGGGAGGCAATCAGCCCCAGCATTTT
>TRBV5-1|NA|NA|TRBJ2-3
CASSLAGPTSTDTQYF
TGCGCCAGCAGCTTGGCCGGTCCCACTAGCACAGATACGCAGTATTTT
>TRBV18|NA|NA|TRBJ1-1
CASSTTGLNTEAFF
TGTGCCAGCTCAACAACAGGGTTGAACACTGAAGCTTTCTTT
>TRBV30|TRBD1|NA|TRBJ1-2
CAWRGVGQGSYGYTF
TGTGCCTGGAGGGGCGTGGGACAGGGGTCCTATGGCTACACCTTC
>TRBV2|NA|NA|TRBJ2-5
CASREEGETQYF
TGTGCCAGCAGAGAGGAGGGAGAGACCCAGTACTTC
>TRBV5-1|TRBD2|NA|TRBJ2-1
CASSLALAGLEQFF
TGCGCCAGCAGCTTAGCACTAGCGGGGCTCGAGCAGTTCTTC
>TRBV27|NA|once|TRBJ2-7
CASSFHGGEQYF
TGTGCCAGCAGTTTTCACGGGGGCGAGCAGTACTTC
>TRBV7-2|NA|NA|TRBJ1-2
CASSWGVGDGYTF
TGTGCCAGCAGCTGGGGGGTGGGGGACGGCTACACCTTC
>TRBV7-6|NA|NA|TRBJ2-1
CASSQAGSSYNEQFF
TGTGCCAGCAGCCAAGCGGGTAGCTCCTACAATGAGCAGTTCTTC
>TRBV5-1|NA|once|TRBJ2-3
CASSIRRGSTDTQYF
TGCGCCAGCAGCATCCGGAGAGGGAGCACAGATACGCAGTATTTT
>TRBV6-6|TRBD2|few|TRBJ2-1
CASGTSGTAGEQFF
TGTGCCAGCGGGACTAGCGGGACAGCCGGTGAGCAGTTCTTC
>TRBV28|TRBD2|NA|TRBJ2-7
CASKERELPYEQYF
TGTGCCAGCAAGGAGCGGGAGTTACCCTACGAGCAGTACTTC
>TRBV11-2|NA|once|TRBJ2-2
CASSHLAYGAGELFF
TGTGCCAGCAGCCATCTAGCGTACGGGGCCGGGGAGCTGTTTTTT
>TRBV7-3|TRBD2|few|TRBJ2-5
CASSLDGRVGETQYF
TGTGCCAGCAGCTTAGATGGGAGGGTTGGGGAGACCCAGTACTTC
>TRBV7-7|NA|once|TRBJ2-2
CASSLISGNTGELFF
TGTGCCAGCAGCTTAATTTCAGGGAACACCGGGGAGCTGTTTTTT
>TRBV7-9|TRBD2|NA|TRBJ2-1
CASSRLAATYNEQFF
TGTGCCAGCAGCCGACTAGCGGCAACCTACAATGAGCAGTTCTTC
>TRBV2|TRBD1|once|TRBJ2-5
CASNGQGRETQYF
TGTGCCAGCAACGGACAGGGACGAGAGACCCAGTACTTC
>TRBV25-1|NA|NA|TRBJ2-7
CASPSQGLAYEQYF
TGTGCCAGCCCCTCTCAGGGTCTGGCCTACGAGCAGTACTTC
>TRBV5-6|TRBD2|NA|TRBJ2-1
CASSLGRGVYNEQFF
TGTGCCAGCAGCTTGGGGCGGGGGGTATACAATGAGCAGTTCTTC
>TRBV10-3|NA|NA|TRBJ2-7
CAISELRQGYEQYF
TGTGCCATCAGTGAGTTACGGCAGGGCTACGAGCAGTACTTC
>TRBV6-5|NA|NA|TRBJ2-7
CASSPTGWVDEQYF
TGTGCCAGCAGTCCAACAGGGTGGGTCGACGAGCAGTACTTC
>TRBV29-1|TRBD2|NA|TRBJ2-2
CSARTGSGHANTGELFF
TGCAGTGCCCGAACGGGTAGCGGGCATGCGAACACCGGGGAGCTGTTTTTT
>TRBV7-9|NA|NA|TRBJ1-1
CASSLSRGGRAFF
TGTGCCAGCAGCTTGAGCCGAGGGGGTCGGGCTTTCTTT
>TRBV27|TRBD1|NA|TRBJ1-5
CASSPGTGGNNQPQHF
TGTGCCAGCAGTCCAGGGACAGGGGGTAACAATCAGCCCCAGCATTTT
>TRBV5-6|NA|NA|TRBJ1-5
CASSLAPNQPQHF
TGTGCCAGCAGCTTGGCTCCTAATCAGCCCCAGCATTTT
>TRBV9|NA|NA|TRBJ1-1
CASSPPSFAEAFF
TGTGCCAGCAGCCCTCCCTCCTTCGCTGAAGCTTTCTTT
>TRBV10-3|NA|NA|TRBJ2-7
CAISDNSYEQYF
TGTGCCATCAGTGATAACAGCTACGAGCAGTACTTC
>TRBV7-3|NA|NA|TRBJ2-1
CASSLNSYNEQFF
TGTGCCAGCAGCTTAAACAGCTACAATGAGCAGTTCTTC
>TRBV4-2|NA|once|TRBJ2-7
CASSQEALLTGHEQYF
TGTGCCAGCAGCCAAGAAGCCCTACTTACAGGGCACGAGCAGTACTTC
>TRBV2|TRBD2|NA|TRBJ2-1
CASSGLAGEQFF
TGTGCCAGCAGTGGCCTAGCGGGCGAGCAGTTCTTC
>TRBV5-1|TRBD1|NA|TRBJ1-1
CASSFAGQMTDTEAFF
TGCGCCAGCAGCTTCGCGGGACAGATGACGGACACTGAAGCTTTCTTT
>TRBV7-9|NA|NA|TRBJ2-7
CASRSPTGSSYEQYF
TGTGCCAGCAGGTCCCCTACAGGGAGCTCCTACGAGCAGTACTTC
>TRBV27|TRBD1|NA|TRBJ1-1
CASSRTGREAFF
TGTGCCAGCAGTAGGACAGGTCGCGAAGCTTTCTTT
>TRBV7-9|NA|NA|TRBJ2-2
CASSLAGRLMNTGELFF
TGTGCCAGCAGCTTAGCGGGGAGGCTCATGAACACCGGGGAGCTGTTTTTT